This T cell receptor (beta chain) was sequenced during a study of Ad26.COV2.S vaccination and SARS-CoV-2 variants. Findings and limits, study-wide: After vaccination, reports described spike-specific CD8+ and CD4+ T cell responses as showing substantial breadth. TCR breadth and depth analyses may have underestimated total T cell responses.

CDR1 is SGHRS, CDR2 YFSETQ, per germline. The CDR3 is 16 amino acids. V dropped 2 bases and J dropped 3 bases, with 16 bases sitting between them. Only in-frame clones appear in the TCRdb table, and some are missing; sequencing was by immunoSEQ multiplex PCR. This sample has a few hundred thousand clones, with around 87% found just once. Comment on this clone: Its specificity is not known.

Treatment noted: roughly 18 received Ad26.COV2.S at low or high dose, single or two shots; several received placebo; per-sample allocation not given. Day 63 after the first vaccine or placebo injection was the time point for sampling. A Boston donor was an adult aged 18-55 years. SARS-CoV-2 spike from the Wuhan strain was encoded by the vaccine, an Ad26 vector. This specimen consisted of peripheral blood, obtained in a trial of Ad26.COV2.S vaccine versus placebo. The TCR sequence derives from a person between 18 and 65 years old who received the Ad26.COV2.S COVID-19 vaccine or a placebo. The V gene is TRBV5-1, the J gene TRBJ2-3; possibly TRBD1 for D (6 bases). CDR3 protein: CASSLGRQDRTDTQYF. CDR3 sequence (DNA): TGCGCCAGCAGCTTAGGCCGACAGGATCGGACAGATACGCAGTATTTT.